Described below is a single T cell receptor beta chain sequence and its context. No antigen is known for it. There are no base qualities to consult, and no much larger clone falls within one base. The donors were 40 or so Caucasian individuals from Russia, aged 6 to 90 years, who were systemically healthy. Each donor gave around 9.8 milliliters of peripheral blood, collected into EDTA-treated Vacutainer tubes. Ficoll-Paque density-gradient centrifugation was used to isolate PBMCs, with at least 7 million per sample. Total RNA was extracted from PBMCs with Trizol reagent, with at least 5.5 micrograms obtained per sample. The percentages of naive CD45RAhigh/CD27high T cells were determined by flow cytometry on a PBMC aliquot from every donor. These data originate in a study of blood T cells in healthy people across ages (dated by TCRdb to about 2015). Describing the broader study: In model experiments, roughly one uniquely barcoded TCR beta cDNA molecule per two T cells was captured by template switching. Using deep sequencing normalized with unique cDNA molecular identifiers, the study measured how TCR beta repertoire diversity changes with age. Four age groups were formed from the donors: young (average approximately 15 years), middle-aged (around 37), aged (roughly 58) and long-lived (around 82). Donors of different ages were randomly distributed across sequencing lanes to avoid experimental bias. For two donors (one aged 18 to 30 and one aged 80 or older), the study analyzed two additional independent replicas of 1 million unique cDNA reads from the same blood draw.

Spanning cysteine to phenylalanine, the CDR3 consists of 14 amino acids. Only CDR3 DNA is held: 42 bases, read in frame from base 1. V and J are truncated by 3 bases and 2 bases respectively, leaving an intervening sequence of 10 bases. The germline V gene provides CDR1 SQVTM and CDR2 ANQGSEA. Overall study results and their limits: Because the CMV infection status of the donors was unknown, age-related changes in expanded clonotypes may potentially have been confounded. Compared with the aged group, more naive CD4+ T cells, fewer expanded clones and increased TCR diversity were shown by the long-lived group, suggesting age selection. Bulk unsorted PBMC profiling prevented conclusive comparison of naive and antigen-experienced compartments. Estimates of total diversity from one million sequenced T cells were regarded as lower bounds and underestimates. As age increased, observed TCR beta diversity per million T cells dropped in a roughly linear way, and a significant reduction was already evident by age roughly 40. A strong correlation was found between observed TCR beta diversity and the percentage of naive T cells measured by flow cytometry.

Library construction relied on 5' RACE. Instrument on record: Illumina HiSeq 2500. A second PCR of roughly 7 to 11 cycles was performed with a sample-barcoded 5' primer and a J-beta primer mix. A template-switch 5' adaptor carrying 12 random nucleotides introduced a unique molecular identifier onto each TCR beta cDNA molecule. Each sample yielded at least 3 million CDR3-containing paired-end reads. First-strand cDNA synthesis was performed from all RNA using the Mint cDNA synthesis kit, with priming by a TRBC-specific oligonucleotide. Following uracil-DNA glycosylase treatment, a first 18-cycle PCR with universal primers M1SS and BC2_uni_R was performed on all cDNA. The authors' analysis ran thus. Normalization of each sample was performed by random selection of 1 million high-quality reads, each carrying a distinct molecular identifier. Instead of being binned into consensus sequences, reads with shared molecular identifiers were discarded. MiTCR, run with a Q25 quality threshold and the strictest error-elimination algorithm, handled CDR3 identification, clonotype clustering and error correction. A nonparametric unseen species model using Euler transformation provided a lower-bound estimate of total TCR beta diversity. TCRdb reworked the public reads: Q25 trimming with fastp, MiXCR clone assembly, productive beta chains retained. Rows are unified per CDR3 protein, each entry keeping the most common DNA and genes. Here the V and J calls rest on TCRdb's processing, not on the authors' analysis. The sample table contains some 1.4 million distinct CDR3 sequences; only one count was recorded for about 43% of them. 7.9% of the sample is in the top ten clones.

Recombination connected TRBV29-1 to TRBJ2-2; the D match is possibly TRBD1 or TRBD2, with 5 bases aligned in each. The sample taken for sequencing was blood. This receptor was taken from a woman in her late teens or twenties in good health. The sequenced DNA is TGCAGCGTTGACCCGGGACGTAACACCGGGGAGCTGTTTTTT. It translates to CSVDPGRNTGELFF.